The clone carrying this TCR beta chain has more than one count but fewer than ten. Its target is unknown. MiXCR, run by TCRdb on the RT-PCR reads, gives a single entry per CDR3 protein. The sample yields a few hundred thousand distinct CDR3 sequences, less than 15% seen once. The CDR3 runs to 18 residues. Germline lookup yields CDR1 SGHRS and CDR2 YFSETQ. Unmatched junction bases numbered 11, after V lost 1 base and J lost 4 bases. The data derive from a study of response to subunit inactivated influenza vaccine. Findings and limits, study-wide: The authors put forward the suggestion that each seasonal influenza vaccination may bring in only a limited number of new T cells.

The sequence came from a middle-aged man who received an inactivated influenza vaccine. The chain employs TRBV5-1 and TRBJ2-7, with TRBD2 matching 13 bases. Sequenced material: PBMCs from blood, taken 12 days after vaccination. The chain's CDR3 is CASSLRAGLAGVTYEQYF. In DNA, the CDR3 is TGCGCCAGCAGCTTGAGGGCCGGACTAGCGGGAGTTACGTACGAGCAGTACTTC.